This entry features one TCR beta chain sequence. Antigen unknown. TCRdb's copy holds only in-frame clones and misses some; the assay was immunoSEQ multiplex PCR. The sample consists of tens of thousands of clones, just over 90% of them appearing once. The time point is: cycle 4 day 1 (C4D1), after 6 weeks of nivolumab. Each patient experienced a relapse that followed autologous stem cell transplantation, and brentuximab vedotin exposure varied. J lost 7 bases, V lost 4 bases, and 9 bases had no gene match. CDR1 ENHRY and CDR2 SYGVKD come from the germline V gene. This CDR3 spans 15 amino acids. This entry comes from a study of PD-1 blockade in classical Hodgkin lymphoma. Study-level results: Repertoire difference causes, possibly disease activity or prior therapy, remain undefined.

The sequences come from peripheral blood mononuclear cells (PBMCs), collected before the fourth cycle of nivolumab. The chain recombines TRBV10-3 with TRBJ2-7, with 11 bases aligning to TRBD1. This sequence originates from a human donor with classical Hodgkin lymphoma. The CDR3 loop is CAISASGTGGWEQYF. The CDR3 DNA follows: TGTGCCATCAGTGCTTCCGGGACAGGGGGATGGGAGCAGTACTTC.